This T cell receptor beta chain was recovered during a study of T cell clonality in common variable immunodeficiency. Points from the study as a whole: CVID subjects shared fewer TCRbeta clones than healthy controls did.

V dropped 7 bases and J dropped 5; count of bases not matched to a gene: 7. The CDR3 covers 14 residues. The table came from immunoSEQ multiplex PCR; TCRdb's copy has only in-frame clones and leaves some out. The table lists 50,000 to 60,000 clones, no singletons, with around 0.8% in the top ten. This clone was counted at least ten times. Its antigen is as yet unknown. The DNA ends 3 residues before the CDR3 does, and the rest of the CDR3 is filled in from the germline J gene. Material for sequencing was peripheral blood mononuclear cells. J is TRBJ2-1 and V is TRBV12-3 or TRBV12-4; TRBD1 matches at 8 bases. The clonotype comes from a person aged 18 to 75 in good health. The CDR3 sequence: CASKDRGENNEQFF. Incomplete CDR3 DNA: TGTGCCAGCAAAGACAGGGGAGAGAACAATGAG.